A single sample is the source of the 7 T cell receptor beta chains below, sequenced in a study of blood T cell repertoires in COVID-19. This table comes from immunoSEQ multiplex PCR, and its TCRdb copy is limited to in-frame clones, with some not included. The sample holds approximately 36,000 clones, around 91% seen once. Specimen: peripheral blood. The receptors here all came from a man aged 55 to 69 with active or convalescent COVID-19.

The count of this clone is one. The rearrangement uses TRBV28 and TRBJ1-2, with 10 bases fitting TRBD1. The V and J ends lost 8 bases and 6 bases, in that order; junction bases with no gene match: 6. Germline lookup yields CDR1 MDHEN and CDR2 SYDVKM. The CDR3 is 13 amino acids. The CDR3 here is CASYDRGRDGYTF. The CDR3 coding sequence is TGTGCCAGCTATGACAGGGGGCGGGATGGCTACACCTTC.

The chain couples TRBV5-4 to TRBJ1-2, with TRBD1 identical over 8 bases. The ends lost 3 bases at V and 4 bases at J; junction bases unmatched: 5. The CDR3 loop spans 14 amino acids. Germline V gene lookup returns CDR1 SGHNT and CDR2 YYREEE (reference sequence). CDR3 coding DNA: TGTGCCAGCAGCTCGCGGACAGGGAGCTATGGCTACACCTTC. This codes for CASSSRTGSYGYTF. The entire variable domain, with the rest obtained from reference TRBV5-4 and TRBJ1-2, is as follows: ETGVTQSPTHLIKTRGQQVTLRCSSQSGHNTVSWYQQALGQGPQFIFQYYREEENGRGNFPPRFSGLQFPNYSSELNVNALELDDSALYLCASSSRTGSYGYTFGSGTRLTVV.

The V and J genes are TRBV7-8 and TRBJ2-5; 8 bases are a match to TRBD2. J was trimmed by 10 bases and V by 4 bases; bases with no gene match: 14. Germline V gene sequence: CDR1 SGHVS, CDR2 FQNEAQ. CDR3 size: 15 residues. In DNA, the CDR3 is TGTGCCAGCAGCTCCGCCCGGGGGGGCAGGAAGGGCCAGTACTTC. This codes for CASSSARGGRKGQYF.

This chain uses TRBV27 with TRBJ2-7; TRBD2 aligns across 13 bases. The germline V gene has CDR1 MNHEY and CDR2 SMNVEV (reference sequence). CDR3 size: 15 residues. J gave up 4 bases and V 5 bases, and 5 bases lay outside the gene matches. The CDR3 spells CASSARLAGGYEQYF. CDR3 DNA: TGTGCCAGCAGTGCAAGACTAGCGGGAGGATACGAGCAGTACTTC.

The chain joins TRBV27 to TRBJ1-5; 7 nucleotides line up with TRBD1. The ends lost 5 bases at V and 6 bases at J; junction bases unmatched: 13. Germline CDR1 reads MNHEY; CDR2 reads SMNVEV (reference sequence). There are 16 residues in the CDR3. The CDR3: CASSVGTANPPQPQHF. The CDR3 DNA reads TGTGCCAGCAGTGTTGGGACAGCCAACCCTCCTCAGCCCCAGCATTTT.

The V and J genes are TRBV5-1 and TRBJ2-2; 11 bases are a match to TRBD2. The CDR3 extends over 15 amino acids. Trimming at V came to 6 bases and at J to 4 bases, leaving 5 bases not matched to a gene. Germline CDR1 SGHRS, CDR2 YFSETQ. CDR3 loop: CASNFGLAGTGELFF. The CDR3, as DNA: TGCGCCAGCAACTTTGGACTAGCGGGCACCGGGGAGCTGTTTTTT.

V gene TRBV5-1 combines with J gene TRBJ2-2; D might be TRBD2 (5 bases). The CDR3 is 15 residues long. Looked up from germline, CDR1 is SGHRS and CDR2 is YFSETQ. The germline V and J ends were trimmed by 5 bases and 6 bases, with 17 bases remaining between them. CDR3 protein: CASRRDSDVAGELFF. The DNA for the CDR3 is TGCGCCAGCAGAAGGGATAGCGACGTGGCCGGGGAGCTGTTTTTT.